Shown below are 12 T cell receptor beta chains from a single sample sequenced in a study of T cells in Graves' hyperthyroidism and ophthalmopathy (dated by TCRdb to between 2019 and 2020). The protocol used for the library was multiplex PCR. Sequencing was carried out with an Illumina HiSeq 2000. The TCR beta CDR3 regions were amplified from RNA transcripts. For the first round of RT-PCR on the TCR CDR3, the HTBI primer set was used together with the Qiagen OneStep RT-PCR kit. TCRdb cleaned the public reads at Q25 with fastp, built clones with MiXCR and kept in-frame beta chains. Entries are consolidated by CDR3 protein sequence, retaining the most common genes and DNA. The table for this sample lists around 97,000 distinct CDR3 sequences; over 45% of them were counted only once. The leading ten clones occupy 20% to 30% of the sample. Sequencing input: blood. Receptors originate from a middle-aged man with Graves' hyperthyroidism.

This chain joins TRBV7-9 and TRBJ2-3; 9 bases are shared with TRBD1. V trimming: 5 bases; J trimming: 5 bases; junction bases outside the gene matches: 8. Per germline, CDR1 SEHNR and CDR2 FQNEAQ (reference sequence). The length of the CDR3 is 15 residues. CDR3 DNA: TGTGCCAGCAGCCCGGGACAGGGACGGAGAGATACGCAGTATTTT. Translated, it gives CASSPGQGRRDTQYF.

A remark on this clonotype: Because the CDR3 is missing its conserved closing phenylalanine or tryptophan, this is likely a read error. The rearrangement uses TRBV7-2 and TRBJ2-1; the D is unclear. Trimming left V 6 bases short and J 10 bases short, with 10 bases between. The germline gives CDR1 SGHTA, CDR2 FQGNSA. The CDR3 loop spans 11 amino acids. The CDR3 sequence: CASSFPHEQFS. The DNA of the CDR3 is TGTGCCAGCAGTTTTCCGCACGAGCAGTTCTCC.

This clonotype was observed many times. The J gene is TRBJ2-1, the V gene TRBV7-3; TRBD1 agrees at 7 bases. CDR1 is SGHTA and CDR2 is FQGTGA in the germline V gene. V dropped 5 bases and J dropped 3; count of bases not matched to a gene: 7. The length of the CDR3 is 15 residues. DNA of the CDR3: TGTGCCAGCAGCCCAGGGGGACGGAACTACAATGAGCAGTTCTTC. It yields the protein CASSPGGRNYNEQFF.

This clonotype was picked up many times. The CDR3 is CASSLVSGPNEKLFF. CDR3 nucleotide sequence: TGCGCCAGCAGCTTGGTTTCGGGGCCTAATGAAAAACTGTTTTTT. V usage is TRBV5-1 and J usage is TRBJ1-4; TRBD1 is a possible D gene (5 bases). V lost 0 bases, J lost 3 bases, and 9 bases lay in between. The CDR3 covers 15 residues. The germline gives CDR1 SGHRS, CDR2 YFSETQ.

This sequence joins TRBV9 and TRBJ1-2, with D possibly matching TRBD1 (6 bases). Deletions cut 4 bases from V and 6 bases from J, with 16 bases between. This CDR3 spans 14 amino acids. The germline V gene has CDR1 SGDLS and CDR2 YYNGEE. The CDR3 reads CASSIPGGADGYTF. CDR3 DNA: TGTGCCAGCAGCATCCCGGGGGGCGCTGATGGCTACACCTTC.

With regard to this clonotype: No conserved phenylalanine or tryptophan ends this CDR3, so it is likely a read error. The gene calls are TRBV5-6 and TRBJ1-1; a possible D gene is TRBD1 (6 bases). CDR3 length: 14 amino acids. CDR1 is SGHDT and CDR2 is YYEEEE in the germline V gene. The CDR3 loop reads CAGSRLGGAAEAFC. The CDR3 DNA reads TGTGCCGGCAGCCGGTTGGGGGGGGCGGCTGAAGCTTTCTGT.

This clonotype has a count of ten or more. The chain combines TRBV6-1 with TRBJ2-3; 8 bases match TRBD2. V was pared by 6 bases and J by 4 bases, with 6 bases of the junction left unmatched. The CDR3 sequence is 14 residues long. Germline lookup yields CDR1 MNHNS and CDR2 SASEGT. The CDR3 DNA reads TGTGCCAGCAGAGGGACTAGTTCCGCAGATACGCAGTATTTT. Amino acid sequence: CASRGTSSADTQYF.

This clonotype was seen only a few times. A much bigger clone sits one base away, suggesting this may be a read error. The chain has TRBV6-5 and TRBJ2-5, with TRBD2 matching over 9 bases. With V trimmed by 5 bases and J by 2 bases, 9 bases remained unmatched. This CDR3 is built from 16 residues. Germline V gene lookup returns CDR1 MNHEY and CDR2 SVGAGI. CDR3 in amino acids: CASSESSGARQETQYF. CDR3 DNA: TGTGCCAGCAGTGAGTCTAGCGGGGCCAGACAAGAGACCCAGTACTTC.

This clonotype was detected ten times or more. The chain links TRBV6-6 to TRBJ2-1, with D unresolved. The CDR3 runs 13 residues. Trimming took 6 bases from V and 0 from J, leaving 6 bases between them. Germline V lookup: CDR1 MNHNY, CDR2 SVGAGI (reference sequence). CDR3 sequence reads: CASRGSSYNEQFF. CDR3 coding DNA: TGTGCCAGCAGGGGTAGCTCCTACAATGAGCAGTTCTTC.

V is TRBV2 and J is TRBJ2-1; D could derive from TRBD1 or TRBD2 (5 bases each). The germline V gene has CDR1 SNHLY and CDR2 FYNNEI. The CDR3 consists of 11 residues. Between the trimmed V and J ends, which lost 6 bases and 10 bases, there was a span of 10 bases. The DNA of the CDR3 is TGTGCCAGCAGGACGGGGCAAGAGCAGTTCTTC. It encodes CASRTGQEQFF.

This clonotype was seen repeatedly, ten times or more. The rearrangement links TRBV7-8 to TRBJ1-2; unclear D gene. Trimming left V 2 bases short and J 8 bases short, with 9 bases between. The CDR3 has 12 residues. Per germline, CDR1 SGHVS and CDR2 FQNEAQ. The CDR3: CASSLPADGYTF. DNA of the CDR3: TGTGCCAGCAGCTTACCCGCAGACGGCTACACCTTC.

This clonotype was counted ten times or more. The J gene is TRBJ2-1, the V gene TRBV5-1, with 7 positions matching TRBD1. V lost 0 bases and J lost 4; bases outside the gene matches: 7. This CDR3 spans 16 amino acids. Germline assignment: CDR1 SGHRS and CDR2 YFSETQ. CDR3 sequence reads: CASSLDTDRNYNEQFF. DNA for the CDR3: TGCGCCAGCAGCTTGGACACGGACAGGAATTACAATGAGCAGTTCTTC.